This TCR beta chain stems from a study of T cell responses to AZD1222 COVID-19 vaccine. TCRdb keeps only in-frame clones here, not all; method: immunoSEQ multiplex PCR. The data contain 45,000 to 65,000 clones, 80% of them singletons. Turning to this clone: Its antigen is as yet unknown.

Trimming cost V 4 bases and J 6 bases; bases outside gene matches: 5. Germline values: CDR1 SGHDT, CDR2 YYEEEE. CDR3 length equals 15 residues. Second doses that came at about 4 or about 12 weeks were put together. Findings of the study overall: AZD1222 recipients seropositive at baseline numbered only 6 or 7. Increased Spike-specific TCR breadth and depth were observed after two AZD1222 doses. The donors showed a predominance of white British ancestry and of females, with possible underestimation of clonal diversity.

This receptor was obtained from an adult who received the AZD1222 COVID-19 vaccine. Specimen: peripheral blood, collected 28 days after the second AZD1222 dose. The chain recombines TRBV5-6 with TRBJ2-3; 13 bases match TRBD2. CDR3 nucleotide sequence: TGTGCCAGCAGCCCGGGACTAGCGGGATTGGATACGCAGTATTTT. Protein sequence: CASSPGLAGLDTQYF.